This record concerns one T cell receptor (beta chain) sequence. This sample is drawn from a study of T cell repertoires in cytomegalovirus infection. Study-wide context: Public signatures in TCR beta pointed to CMV infection and matching HLA type.

CDR1 is SQVTM and CDR2 is ANQGSEA in the germline V gene. This CDR3 region has 13 residues. V was trimmed by 5 bases and J by 5 bases, leaving 15 bases between them. TCRdb passed the reads through MiXCR, listing each CDR3 protein once. The repertoire holds around 450,000 distinct CDR3 sequences, with around 11% as singletons. The sample consisted of PBMCs. The chain recombines TRBV29-1 with TRBJ1-1, with D tentatively TRBD1 (6 bases). The clonotype was recovered from a human donor in good health (CMV status not recorded). Some clones in this sample may be carry-over from other donors' samples. CDR3 amino acids: CSVTGGGRTEAFF. The CDR3 DNA reads TGCAGCGTTACGGGGGGGGGGCGAACTGAAGCTTTCTTT.